The 14 T cell receptor beta chains presented below share a single source sample, sequenced in a study of Ad26.COV2.S vaccination and SARS-CoV-2 variants. Sequenced by immunoSEQ multiplex PCR; TCRdb stores in-frame clones only, minus some. The sample contains 300,000 to 400,000 clones, around 83% of which appear only once. The treatment was: some 20 received Ad26.COV2.S at low or high dose, single or two shots; several received placebo; per-sample allocation not given. The samples date from day 63 after the first vaccine or placebo injection. The specimen comprised peripheral blood, sampled in a trial of Ad26.COV2.S vaccine versus placebo. The receptors stem from a person between 18 and 59 years old who received the Ad26.COV2.S COVID-19 vaccine or a placebo.

The CDR3 nucleotides are TGTGCCAGTAGTATAGGCCTATTGGATGAGCAGTTCTTC. This sequence encodes CASSIGLLDEQFF. V is TRBV19 and J is TRBJ2-1; D ambiguous. This CDR3 has 13 residues. Trimming took 1 base from V and 8 from J, leaving 9 bases between them. Germline V CDR1 and CDR2: LNHDA, SQIVND (reference sequence).

This chain uses TRBV5-5 with TRBJ1-2, with TRBD1 as a possible D gene (5 bases). V was cut by 4 bases and J by 2 bases, with 6 bases left in between. CDR1 is SGHKS, CDR2 YYEKEE, per germline (reference sequence). The CDR3 extends over 12 amino acids. CDR3 in amino acids: CASSGQNYGYTF. The CDR3 bases are TGTGCCAGCAGCGGACAAAACTATGGCTACACCTTC.

The V call is TRBV7-9, the J call TRBJ1-1; no clear D. V lost 2 bases to trimming and J lost 1 base, with 8 bases between them. Looked up from germline, CDR1 is SEHNR and CDR2 is FQNEAQ (reference sequence). The CDR3 totals 14 residues. The chain's CDR3 is CASSLITGNTEAFF. The CDR3 DNA sequence: TGTGCCAGCAGCTTAATAACGGGGAACACTGAAGCTTTCTTT.

The chain couples TRBV9 to TRBJ2-3; TRBD2 aligns across 7 bases. V lost 2 bases to trimming and J lost 4 bases; unmatched junction nucleotides: 7. Germline-derived CDR1 and CDR2 are SGDLS and YYNGEE. CDR3 length equals 15 residues. The CDR3 sequence: CASSVGGRAADTQYF. CDR3 nucleotides: TGTGCCAGCAGCGTGGGAGGGAGGGCAGCAGATACGCAGTATTTT.

The genes are TRBV18 and TRBJ2-3, with TRBD2 matching over 7 bases. Looked up from germline, CDR1 is KGHSH and CDR2 is LQKENI. The CDR3 loop spans 13 amino acids. With 3 bases clipped from V and 6 bases from J, the junction kept 3 bases outside the gene matches. CDR3 in DNA: TGTGCCAGCTCACCTAGCGGGCCTGATACGCAGTATTTT. Protein sequence: CASSPSGPDTQYF.

The chain combines TRBV4-3 with TRBJ2-3, with D tentatively TRBD2 (5 bases). Trimming stripped 4 bases from V and 2 bases from J, with 10 bases between. The CDR3 is 14 residues long. The germline V gene encodes CDR1 LGHNA and CDR2 YSLEER. In DNA form, the CDR3 reads TGCGCCAGCAGCCCTGGACTGTTCACAGATACGCAGTATTTT. Amino acids: CASSPGLFTDTQYF.

The rearrangement joins TRBV24-1 to TRBJ2-2; D is perhaps TRBD1 (6 bases). This CDR3 comprises 14 residues. V lost 3 bases, J lost 6 bases, and 10 bases lay in between. Germline V CDR1 and CDR2: KGHDR, SFDVKD. The CDR3 is CATSDRGGPGELFF. The CDR3 coding sequence is TGTGCCACCAGTGATAGAGGGGGTCCCGGGGAGCTGTTTTTT.

The chain recombines TRBV10-1 with TRBJ2-7; 11 bases fit TRBD2. Looked up from germline, CDR1 is WNHNN and CDR2 is SYGVQD (reference sequence). J lost 3 bases, V lost 7 bases, and 5 bases had no gene match. CDR3 size: 14 residues. The CDR3 loop is CASNDGTSGYEQYF. As DNA, the CDR3 is TGCGCCAGCAATGACGGGACTAGCGGCTACGAGCAGTACTTC.

J is TRBJ1-4 and V is TRBV7-8; perhaps TRBD1 as D (5 bases). Germline CDR1 and CDR2: SGHVS and FQNEAQ. CDR3 size: 16 residues. The V and J ends lost 0 bases and 6 bases respectively, with 14 bases between them. The CDR3 sequence is CASSLAGEGFHEKLFF. CDR3 DNA sequence: TGTGCCAGCAGCTTAGCGGGGGAGGGGTTCCATGAAAAACTGTTTTTT.

The rearrangement uses TRBV19 and TRBJ2-1; 7 bases agree with TRBD2. Unmatched junction bases numbered 9, after V lost 7 bases and J lost 9 bases. CDR3 length equals 13 residues. The germline V gene has CDR1 LNHDA and CDR2 SQIVND (reference sequence). CDR3 sequence reads: CASTWGGWGEQFF. The CDR3 coding sequence is TGTGCCAGTACCTGGGGGGGATGGGGTGAGCAGTTCTTC.

The V gene is TRBV3-1 (or the pseudogene TRBV3-2), the J gene TRBJ1-6, with 9 bases aligning to TRBD1. The CDR3 runs to 15 residues. Germline-derived CDR1 and CDR2 are LGHDT and YNNKEL (reference sequence). After removal of 6 bases from V and 9 bases from J, the junction contained 9 bases not matched to a gene. DNA for the CDR3: TGTGCCAGCAGGAGCACCGGGACAGGGTTTTCACCCCTCCACTTT. Translating it yields CASRSTGTGFSPLHF.

A few counts support this clone. The rearrangement joins TRBV5-4 to TRBJ2-2; D perhaps matches TRBD1 (5 bases). The CDR3 extends over 15 amino acids. V lost 6 bases to trimming and J lost 5 bases, with 17 bases between them. Germline values: CDR1 SGHNT, CDR2 YYREEE (reference sequence). In DNA form, the CDR3 reads TGTGCCAGCACCCCGCCCCCAGGGTCGACCGGGGAGCTGTTTTTT. Translation: CASTPPPGSTGELFF.

This rearrangement joins TRBV6-5 to TRBJ2-7; D is possibly TRBD1 (5 bases). The CDR3 is 14 amino acids. CDR1 is MNHEY and CDR2 is SVGAGI in the germline V gene. Deletions cut 6 bases from V and 6 bases from J, with 18 bases between. In DNA form, the CDR3 reads TGTGCCAGCAGATTCGGACAATCTCACAGCGAGCAGTACTTC. Translated, it gives CASRFGQSHSEQYF.

This clone was detected a few times. This sequence joins TRBV18 and TRBJ2-6; D is unclear. Germline CDR1 and CDR2: KGHSH and LQKENI. Trimming pared 1 base from V and 2 bases from J, leaving 6 bases between. This CDR3 contains 15 residues. The CDR3 DNA is TGTGCCAGCTCACCACGTGGGCCTGGGGCCAACGTCCTGACTTTC. Protein product: CASSPRGPGANVLTF.